These 21 T cell receptor beta chains were sequenced from one sample in a study of T cells after yellow fever vaccination. TCRdb fed the 5' RACE reads into MiXCR, producing one record per CDR3 protein. The table has some 420,000 distinct CDR3 sequences, roughly a sixth seen once. The sample consisted of PBMCs, taken before the yellow fever booster vaccination. The receptors here all came from a man younger than 35 who received the YFV17D yellow fever vaccine.

The table lists this clonotype with a few counts. This chain uses TRBV5-1 with TRBJ2-2, with TRBD2 as a possible D gene (5 bases). CDR1 is SGHRS and CDR2 is YFSETQ in the germline V gene. The CDR3 length is 15 residues. V lost 4 bases and J 1 base, leaving 11 bases between the germline ends. The CDR3 is CASSPFGGNTGELFF. CDR3 in DNA: TGCGCCAGCAGCCCCTTTGGAGGGAACACCGGGGAGCTGTTTTTT.

There are a few counts of this clonotype. This rearrangement joins TRBV5-8 to TRBJ1-1; tentatively, D is TRBD1 (6 bases). The CDR3 contains 15 residues. Germline V gene data show CDR1 as SGHTS and CDR2 as YDEGEE. V was clipped by 1 base and J by 0 bases, with 10 bases between them. This CDR3 is CASSLQGSVNTEAFF. The CDR3 nucleotides read TGTGCCAGCAGCTTGCAGGGGTCGGTGAACACTGAAGCTTTCTTT.

V is TRBV6-5 and J is TRBJ2-1; D perhaps matches TRBD1 (6 bases). The CDR3 spans 12 residues. The ends were cut back, 2 bases at V and 7 bases at J, with 6 bases in the middle. Germline V lookup: CDR1 MNHEY, CDR2 SVGAGI. The CDR3 nucleotides read TGTGCCAGCAGTTACCAGGGGAATGAGCAGTTCTTC. Its protein is CASSYQGNEQFF.

Written as DNA, the CDR3 is TGTGCCAGCAGCTTAGCTAGCATTTTATATGGCTACACCTTC. It translates to CASSLASILYGYTF. The J gene is TRBJ1-2, the V gene TRBV7-9; D is unresolved. Germline V gives CDR1 SEHNR, CDR2 FQNEAQ (reference sequence). V gave up 0 bases and J gave up 5 bases, with 10 bases separating them. This CDR3 contains 14 residues.

This clonotype is a singleton in its sample. The rearrangement uses TRBV12-3 or TRBV12-4 and TRBJ2-1; TRBD2 agrees at 7 bases. V gave up 6 bases and J gave up 7 bases; unmatched junction bases: 12. The CDR3 covers 15 residues. Written as DNA, the CDR3 is TGTGCCAGCAGGCCCGAGGGGCGGGGGAGAAATGAGCAGTTCTTC. Its translation is CASRPEGRGRNEQFF.

This clonotype showed up just a few times. This rearrangement joins TRBV6-5 to TRBJ2-4, with 11 bases fitting TRBD2. V lost 6 bases to trimming and J lost 5 bases; unmatched junction nucleotides: 3. CDR1 MNHEY and CDR2 SVGAGI come from the germline V gene. This CDR3 is built from 14 residues. DNA for the CDR3: TGTGCCAGCAGAAAACTAGCGGGGGAAAACATTCAGTACTTC. The encoded protein is CASRKLAGENIQYF.

The J gene is TRBJ2-1, the V gene TRBV7-3; D not certain. The V end was cut by 5 bases, the J end by 7 bases, with 12 bases between. The CDR3 covers 13 residues. CDR1 and CDR2 (germline): SGHTA, FQGTGA. CDR3 nucleotide sequence: TGTGCCAGCAGCCTCGACTGGAATAATGAGCAGTTCTTC. Its translation is CASSLDWNNEQFF.

J is TRBJ2-7 and V is TRBV18; the D gene could be TRBD1 or TRBD2 (5 bases each). This CDR3 is built from 14 residues. Trimming left V 3 bases short and J 3 bases short, with 12 bases between. Germline loops: CDR1 KGHSH, CDR2 LQKENI. The CDR3 is CASSPGTESYEQYV. The DNA for the CDR3 is TGTGCCAGCTCACCTGGGACGGAGAGCTACGAGCAGTACGTC.

This clonotype turned up a few times. The rearrangement links TRBV5-1 to TRBJ2-3; 10 nucleotides line up with TRBD2. The V gene's germline CDR1 is SGHRS and CDR2 YFSETQ. V dropped 2 bases and J dropped 4; count of bases not matched to a gene: 4. The CDR3 spans 15 residues. CDR3 nucleotides: TGCGCCAGCAGCTTAGCGCTAGCGGGGGCAGATACGCAGTATTTT. It encodes CASSLALAGADTQYF.

There are a few counts of this clonotype. This chain joins TRBV7-6 and TRBJ1-3; D is uncertain. V was cut by 4 bases and J by 4 bases, with 14 bases left in between. Germline assignment: CDR1 SGHVS and CDR2 FNYEAQ. This CDR3 has 15 residues. The CDR3 here is CASSSDYHGGNTIYF. CDR3 sequence (DNA): TGTGCCAGCAGCTCGGACTACCACGGCGGAAACACCATATATTTT.

The V and J genes are TRBV6-5 and TRBJ2-7; TRBD1 or TRBD2 may be the D gene (5 bases each). V was trimmed by 6 bases and J by 2 bases, leaving 14 bases between them. Looked up from germline, CDR1 is MNHEY and CDR2 is SVGAGI. The CDR3 is made up of 14 amino acids. Here the CDR3 reads CASSPDVGPYEQYF. CDR3 nucleotide sequence: TGTGCCAGCAGCCCAGACGTGGGACCCTACGAGCAGTACTTC.

There are a few counts of this clonotype. CDR3 DNA: TGTGCCAGCAGCCGCCGCGGGGACGAGCAGTACGTC. It yields the protein CASSRRGDEQYV. The chain links TRBV11-2 to TRBJ2-7, with a possible D match to TRBD2 (6 bases). Trimming took off 5 bases at V and 5 bases at J, with 10 bases between the two ends. CDR3 length: 12 residues. Germline-derived CDR1 and CDR2 are SGHAT and FQNNGV.

This clonotype was recorded many times. The V call is TRBV5-1, the J call TRBJ2-5; D gene unclear. Germline V gene sequence: CDR1 SGHRS, CDR2 YFSETQ. The V end was cut by 0 bases, the J end by 5 bases, with 8 bases between. The CDR3 extends over 13 amino acids. As DNA, the CDR3 is TGCGCCAGCAGCTTGGAGGGCAGCGAGACCCAGTACTTC. Translation: CASSLEGSETQYF.

CDR3 sequence: CSVELPGQVLPGANVLTF. The CDR3 DNA reads as TGCAGCGTTGAGTTACCGGGACAGGTTCTCCCTGGGGCCAACGTCCTGACTTTC. This chain links TRBV29-1 with TRBJ2-6; TRBD1 agrees at 8 bases. The germline gives CDR1 SQVTM, CDR2 ANQGSEA. This CDR3 has 18 residues. The V and J ends lost 3 bases and 2 bases, in that order; junction bases with no gene match: 12.

The table lists this clonotype with a few counts. The chain carries TRBV20-1 and TRBJ1-5; unclear D gene. The CDR3 contains 16 residues. V lost 1 base, J lost 2 bases, and 15 bases lay in between. CDR1 is DFQATT, CDR2 SNEGSKA, per germline (reference sequence). DNA of the CDR3: TGCAGTGCTAGAGTTGATTTGGGGTTCCGCAATCAGCCCCAGCATTTT. Its translation: CSARVDLGFRNQPQHF.

V usage is TRBV6-2 or TRBV6-3 and J usage is TRBJ1-2; D is ambiguous. Trimming cost V 6 bases and J 3 bases, with 14 bases left between them. Germline CDR1 is MNHEY and CDR2 is SVGEGT. This CDR3 contains 14 residues. The CDR3 coding sequence is TGTGCCAGCAGACCTACCCCCCAGGACTATGGCTACACCTTC. The encoded protein is CASRPTPQDYGYTF.

The chain is built from TRBV27 and TRBJ2-5, with 7 positions matching TRBD2. After removal of 4 bases from V and 4 bases from J, the junction contained 12 bases not matched to a gene. This CDR3 comprises 16 residues. Germline V CDR1 and CDR2: MNHEY, SMNVEV (reference sequence). CDR3 in DNA: TGTGCCAGCAGTTCCCTCCAAACTAGCGACCGAGAGACCCAGTACTTC. Translated, it gives CASSSLQTSDRETQYF.

The chain carries TRBV29-1 and TRBJ1-3; no reliable D call. CDR3 length: 15 residues. V dropped 0 bases and J dropped 0 bases, with 9 bases sitting between them. The V gene's germline CDR1 is SQVTM and CDR2 ANQGSEA. The CDR3 loop reads CSVEDLKLSGNTIYF. As DNA, the CDR3 is TGCAGCGTTGAAGATCTTAAGCTCTCTGGAAACACCATATATTTT. The full variable domain, in which reference TRBV29-1 and TRBJ1-3 provide the parts outside the CDR3, is SAVISQKPSRDICQRGTSLTIQCQVDSQVTMMFWYRQQPGQSLTLIATANQGSEATYESGFVIDKFPISRPNLTFSTLTVSNMSPEDSSIYLCSVEDLKLSGNTIYFGEGSWLTVV.

The chain's CDR3 is CASSPPRTGDSYTF. The CDR3 DNA reads as TGTGCCAGCTCACCACCGAGGACGGGGGATAGCTACACCTTC. The rearrangement uses TRBV18 and TRBJ1-2, with D perhaps TRBD1 (5 bases). The CDR3 totals 14 residues. Trimming cost V 0 bases and J 9 bases, with 14 bases left between them. In germline, CDR1 is KGHSH, CDR2 LQKENI. Full variable domain (rest looked up from reference TRBV18 and TRBJ1-2): NAGVMQNPRHLVRRRGQEARLRCSPMKGHSHVYWYRQLPEEGLKFMVYLQKENIIDESGMPKERFSAEFPKEGPSILRIQQVVRGDSAAYFCASSPPRTGDSYTFGSGTRLTVV.

The V and J genes are TRBV6-2 or TRBV6-3 and TRBJ2-7; maybe TRBD2 (6 bases). Trimming took 5 bases from V and 2 from J, leaving 10 bases between them. Germline-derived CDR1 and CDR2 are MNHEY and SVGEGT. The CDR3 extends over 13 amino acids. CDR3 sequence (DNA): TGTGCCAGCAGTCGGACTACCGCCTACGAGCAGTACTTC. Translation: CASSRTTAYEQYF.

The chain carries TRBV20-1 and TRBJ1-1; D gene ambiguous. CDR3 length equals 12 residues. Germline CDR1 reads DFQATT; CDR2 reads SNEGSKA (reference sequence). The V end lost 6 bases, the J end lost 6 bases, and 14 bases lay between the germline ends. The CDR3 region has the DNA TGCAGTGCCATAGGCTTGCTTTCTGAAGCTTTCTTT. As protein: CSAIGLLSEAFF.